The rows below give T cell receptor beta chains drawn from one sample of a study of monozygotic twins with inflammatory bowel disease. With the 5' RACE reads reprocessed, TCRdb shows one record per CDR3 protein and no DNA. Its clone listing holds some 170,000 distinct CDR3 sequences. The material sequenced was blood. These receptors were taken from a human donor with ulcerative colitis or Crohn's disease, or a healthy co-twin of an affected twin (not recorded which). Both conserved end residues are part of each CDR3.

TRBJ2-2 | TRBV7-9 | CASSFSGGTGELFF
TRBJ2-4 | TRBV6-5 | CASSLGQLGDIQYF
TRBJ2-1 | TRBV6-4 | CASSDSITEYNEQFF
TRBJ2-6 | TRBV28 | CASSLAGAGANVLTF
TRBJ2-1 | TRBV24-1 | CATSEVGDGSHYEQFF
TRBJ2-1 | TRBV6-5 | CASSKRGTFGNEQFF
TRBJ1-1 | TRBV5-1 | CASSPIQNTEAFF
TRBJ2-5 | TRBV20-1 | CSASPGTRGETQYF
TRBJ2-1 | TRBV7-8 | CASSLDRGGHNEQFF
TRBJ1-5 | TRBV6-2/TRBV6-3 | CASGLGGNQPQHF
TRBJ2-3 | TRBV11-2 | CASSWGRTTADTQYF
TRBJ2-7 | TRBV10-3 | CAISPGTGYEQYF
TRBJ2-1 | TRBV14 | CASSQEASGVPFTYNEQFF
TRBJ2-2 | TRBV20-1 | CSADRGLKTGELFF
TRBJ1-6 | TRBV4-2 | CASSQDLGQLNSPLHF
TRBJ2-3 | TRBV27 | CASSLSRTSTGTDTQYF
TRBJ2-7 | TRBV6-2/TRBV6-3 | CASSSILAGGQGAYEQYF
TRBJ2-1 | TRBV24-1 | CATSDLGPGDEQFF
TRBJ2-7 | TRBV4-1 | CASSQDGTRSYEQYF
TRBJ2-1 | TRBV5-1 | CASSFIGFEQFF
TRBJ1-5 | TRBV19 | CASSPKTPGSNQPQHF
TRBJ2-1 | TRBV28 | CASSDTVSSYNEQFF
TRBJ2-2 | TRBV5-6 | CASSLFGRDHTGELFF
TRBJ2-7 | TRBV20-1 | CSVRTSGPYEQYF
TRBJ2-7 | TRBV7-9 | CASSFGTVSYEQYF
TRBJ2-7 | TRBV7-8 | CASSLDRVRSYEQYF
TRBJ2-1 | TRBV27 | CASSIKRLRKPMYNEQFF
TRBJ2-7 | TRBV5-1 | CASSLAGSTAGLSYEQYF
TRBJ1-5 | TRBV6-4 | CASSDAYRDKPARCNQPQHF
TRBJ1-6 | TRBV20-1 | CSARVPSTDSYSPLHF
TRBJ2-1 | TRBV5-1 | CASSRGPGVSEQFF
TRBJ2-2 | TRBV10-3 | CAITPANTGELFF